The rows below give T cell receptor beta chains drawn from one sample of a study of cytomegalovirus exposure and HLA in healthy donors. Profiling relied on immunoSEQ multiplex PCR, and the TCRdb table lists in-frame clones only, not all of them. The sample yields some 210,000 clones, around 87% seen once. Material: PBMCs. The source of these receptors is a man aged 25-45 years in good health and CMV-seronegative. Both conserved end residues are part of each CDR3. The order of the fields is V gene, J gene, D gene, clone size, CDR3 DNA, CDR3 protein. D genes are given only for firm matches. A clone size is listed for some rows: how often the clone was seen (once, few, many), or a class if it is expanded.

V gene: TRBV19
J gene: TRBJ2-6
D gene: NA
clone size: once
CDR3 DNA: TGTGCCAGTATATCAGGGACTGGGGCCAACGTCCTGACTTTC
CDR3 protein: CASISGTGANVLTF

V gene: TRBV2
J gene: TRBJ1-6
D gene: TRBD1
clone size: NA
CDR3 DNA: TGTGCCAGCAGTACGGGACAGCTAAATTCACCCCTCCACTTT
CDR3 protein: CASSTGQLNSPLHF

V gene: TRBV19
J gene: TRBJ1-6
D gene: TRBD1
clone size: few
CDR3 DNA: TGTGCCAGTACGACAGGGGCCAATTCACCCCTCCACTTT
CDR3 protein: CASTTGANSPLHF

V gene: TRBV6-1
J gene: TRBJ1-5
D gene: NA
clone size: NA
CDR3 DNA: TGTGCCAGCAGCGCAGAGGACAGTCAGCCCCAGCATTTT
CDR3 protein: CASSAEDSQPQHF

V gene: TRBV16
J gene: TRBJ1-2
D gene: NA
clone size: NA
CDR3 DNA: TGTGCCAGCAGCCAATTCCGTGTCAGATCTCTTGACTATGGCTACACCTTC
CDR3 protein: CASSQFRVRSLDYGYTF

V gene: TRBV7-7
J gene: TRBJ2-2
D gene: NA
clone size: NA
CDR3 DNA: TGTGCTAGCAGTGCTAGGACTAACACCGGGGAGCTGTTTTTT
CDR3 protein: CASSARTNTGELFF

V gene: TRBV19
J gene: TRBJ1-2
D gene: NA
clone size: once
CDR3 DNA: TGTGCCAGTAGTCCGGCGGGAAGTAACTATGGCTACACCTTC
CDR3 protein: CASSPAGSNYGYTF

V gene: TRBV14
J gene: TRBJ2-1
D gene: NA
clone size: NA
CDR3 DNA: TGTGCCAGCAGCCGAATGTGGAGCTACAATGAGCAGTTCTTC
CDR3 protein: CASSRMWSYNEQFF

V gene: TRBV6-1
J gene: TRBJ2-1
D gene: NA
clone size: NA
CDR3 DNA: TGTGCCAGCAGTGAAGATCCGGGCCAGGGTACTCCTTCCTACAATGAGCAGTTCTTC
CDR3 protein: CASSEDPGQGTPSYNEQFF

V gene: TRBV28
J gene: TRBJ1-2
D gene: NA
clone size: NA
CDR3 DNA: TGTGCCAGCAGTTCCCCTGGCTGGCAAGGGGACTATGGCTACACCTTC
CDR3 protein: CASSSPGWQGDYGYTF

V gene: TRBV25-1
J gene: TRBJ2-7
D gene: TRBD1
clone size: NA
CDR3 DNA: TGTGCCAGCAGTCTCTCGGGACAGGGGGTTGAGCAGTACTTC
CDR3 protein: CASSLSGQGVEQYF